These 5 T cell receptor beta chains were all obtained from the same sample, sequenced in a study of metastatic and nonmetastatic thyroid tumors. Through MiXCR, TCRdb re-clonotyped the PCR reads. Here the sample spans about 20,000 clones, roughly 16% being singletons. No treatment of any kind had been given to any patient before thyroid surgery. Sequencing was carried out using tumor tissue. All receptors come from a female donor with papillary thyroid cancer or a benign thyroid nodule (not recorded which). Some clones in this sample may be carry-over from other donors' samples.

The V gene is TRBV5-1, the J gene TRBJ2-1; 8 bases are shared with TRBD1. The CDR3 length is 15 residues. V was pared by 2 bases and J by 7 bases, with 8 bases of the junction left unmatched. CDR1 and CDR2 from the germline V gene are SGHRS and YFSETQ. In DNA form, the CDR3 reads TGCGCCAGCAGCTTCAGCAGGGGGCTGGGGAATGAGCAGTTCTTC. It specifies CASSFSRGLGNEQFF.

This clone was found many times. This sequence joins TRBV7-9 and TRBJ2-2; D is ambiguous. The CDR3 extends over 11 amino acids. CDR1 and CDR2 from the germline V gene are SEHNR and FQNEAQ (reference sequence). The ends were cut back, 6 bases at V and 6 bases at J, with 5 bases in the middle. The CDR3 region has the DNA TGTGCCAGCAGAGAGGCCGGGGAGCTGTTTTTT. Protein: CASREAGELFF.

This clone was seen ten or more times. The chain has TRBV4-1 and TRBJ2-1; possibly TRBD2 for D (5 bases). The CDR3 is 13 amino acids. Germline V gene data show CDR1 as MGHRA and CDR2 as YSYEKL. Trimming pared 0 bases from V and 10 bases from J, leaving 10 bases between. The CDR3 DNA is TGCGCCAGCAGCCAAGATCCGCAGCGGGAGCAGTTCTTC. Its protein product is CASSQDPQREQFF.

This clone occurred many times. This may come from a read error, since a much larger clone is one base off. The V call is TRBV15, the J call TRBJ2-3; 7 bases are a match to TRBD1. Germline values: CDR1 LNHNV, CDR2 YYDKDF (reference sequence). V gave up 1 base and J gave up 1 base; unmatched junction bases: 2. The CDR3 sequence is 15 residues long. The CDR3 protein is CATSRGQGCTDTQYF. The CDR3 bases are TGTGCCACCAGCAGAGGACAGGGTTGCACAGATACGCAGTATTTT.

This clone was detected ten times or more. The rearrangement joins TRBV27 to TRBJ2-7, with a tentative D call TRBD1 (6 bases). The CDR3 consists of 14 residues. Germline V gene lookup returns CDR1 MNHEY and CDR2 SMNVEV (reference sequence). Trimming left V 6 bases short and J 6 bases short, with 18 bases between. The CDR3: CASRPTGHRSEQYF. CDR3 DNA sequence: TGTGCCAGCAGACCTACGGGACACCGCTCCGAGCAGTACTTC.